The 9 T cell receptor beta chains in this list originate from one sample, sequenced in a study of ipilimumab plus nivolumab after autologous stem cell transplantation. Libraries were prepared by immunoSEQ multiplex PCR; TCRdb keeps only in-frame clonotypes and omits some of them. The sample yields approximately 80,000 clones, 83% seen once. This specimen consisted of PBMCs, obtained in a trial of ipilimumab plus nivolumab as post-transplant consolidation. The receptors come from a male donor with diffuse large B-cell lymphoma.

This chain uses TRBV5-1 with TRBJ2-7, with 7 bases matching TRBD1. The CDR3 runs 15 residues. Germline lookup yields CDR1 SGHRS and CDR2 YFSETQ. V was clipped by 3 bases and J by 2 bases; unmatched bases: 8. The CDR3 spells CASSSFDRAPYEQYF. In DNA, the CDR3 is TGCGCCAGCAGCTCTTTCGACAGGGCTCCCTACGAGCAGTACTTC.

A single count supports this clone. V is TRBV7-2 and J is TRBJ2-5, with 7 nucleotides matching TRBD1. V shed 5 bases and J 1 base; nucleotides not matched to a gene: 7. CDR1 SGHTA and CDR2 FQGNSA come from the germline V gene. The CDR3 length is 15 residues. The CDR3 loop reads CASSPQGTAQETQYF. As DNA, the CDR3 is TGTGCCAGCAGCCCCCAAGGGACAGCCCAAGAGACCCAGTACTTC.

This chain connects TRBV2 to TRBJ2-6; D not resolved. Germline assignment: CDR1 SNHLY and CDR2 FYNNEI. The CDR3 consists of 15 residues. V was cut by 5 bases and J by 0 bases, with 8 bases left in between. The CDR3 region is CASSNTVSGANVLTF. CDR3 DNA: TGTGCCAGCAGTAATACAGTCTCTGGGGCCAACGTCCTGACTTTC. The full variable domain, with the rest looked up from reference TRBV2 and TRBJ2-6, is EPEVTQTPSHQVTQMGQEVILRCVPISNHLYFYWYRQILGQKVEFLVSFYNNEISEKSEIFDDQFSVERPDGSNFTLKIRSTKLEDSAMYFCASSNTVSGANVLTFGAGSRLTVL.

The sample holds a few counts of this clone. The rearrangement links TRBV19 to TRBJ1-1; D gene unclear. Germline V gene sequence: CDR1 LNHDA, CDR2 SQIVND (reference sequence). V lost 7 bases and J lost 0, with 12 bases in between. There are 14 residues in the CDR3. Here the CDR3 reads CASTTGLMNTEAFF. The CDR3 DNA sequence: TGTGCCAGTACCACCGGACTCATGAACACTGAAGCTTTCTTT.

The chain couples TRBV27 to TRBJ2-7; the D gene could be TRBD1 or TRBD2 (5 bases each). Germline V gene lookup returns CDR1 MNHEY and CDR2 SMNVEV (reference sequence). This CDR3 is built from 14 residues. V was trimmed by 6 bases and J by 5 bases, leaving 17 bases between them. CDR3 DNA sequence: TGTGCCAGCAGCCCACTTGGGGGAGTCCACGAGCAGTACTTC. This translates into CASSPLGGVHEQYF.

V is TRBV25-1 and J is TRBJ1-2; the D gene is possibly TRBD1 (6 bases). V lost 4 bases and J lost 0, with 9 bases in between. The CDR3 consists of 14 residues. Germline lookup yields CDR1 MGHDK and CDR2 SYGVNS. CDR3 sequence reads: CASSGGGTNYGYTF. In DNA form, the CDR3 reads TGTGCCAGCAGTGGAGGGGGTACTAACTATGGCTACACCTTC.

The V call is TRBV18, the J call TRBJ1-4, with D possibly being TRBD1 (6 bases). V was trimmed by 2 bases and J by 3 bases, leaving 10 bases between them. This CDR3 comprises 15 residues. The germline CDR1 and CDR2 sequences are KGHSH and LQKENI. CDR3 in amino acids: CASSPSQGPNEKLFF. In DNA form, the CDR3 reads TGTGCCAGCTCACCATCACAGGGCCCTAATGAAAAACTGTTTTTT.

The CDR3 sequence is CASSIGPWTGNEQYF. The DNA of the CDR3 is TGTGCCAGTAGTATAGGACCCTGGACAGGGAACGAGCAGTACTTC. This sequence joins TRBV19 and TRBJ2-7; 8 positions match TRBD1. The ends lost 1 base at V and 5 bases at J; junction bases unmatched: 7. The CDR3 is made up of 15 amino acids. Germline lookup yields CDR1 LNHDA and CDR2 SQIVND (reference sequence).

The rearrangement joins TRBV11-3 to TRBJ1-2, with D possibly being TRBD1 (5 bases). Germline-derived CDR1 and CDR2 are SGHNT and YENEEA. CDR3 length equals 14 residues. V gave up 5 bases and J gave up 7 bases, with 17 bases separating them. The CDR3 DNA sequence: TGTGCCAGCAGCACTTCCGGGGCAGGCGGTGGCTACACCTTC. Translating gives CASSTSGAGGGYTF.